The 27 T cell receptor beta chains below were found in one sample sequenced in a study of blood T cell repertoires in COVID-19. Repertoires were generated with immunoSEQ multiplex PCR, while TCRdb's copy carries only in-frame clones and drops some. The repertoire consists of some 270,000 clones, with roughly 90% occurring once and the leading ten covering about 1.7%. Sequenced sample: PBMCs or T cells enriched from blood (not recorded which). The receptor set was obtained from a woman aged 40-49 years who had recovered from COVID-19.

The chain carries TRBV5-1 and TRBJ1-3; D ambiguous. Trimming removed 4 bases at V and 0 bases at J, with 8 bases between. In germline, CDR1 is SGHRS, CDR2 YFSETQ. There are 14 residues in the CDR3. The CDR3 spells CASSEGLSGNTIYF. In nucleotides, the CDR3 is TGCGCCAGCAGCGAGGGCCTCTCTGGAAACACCATATATTTT.

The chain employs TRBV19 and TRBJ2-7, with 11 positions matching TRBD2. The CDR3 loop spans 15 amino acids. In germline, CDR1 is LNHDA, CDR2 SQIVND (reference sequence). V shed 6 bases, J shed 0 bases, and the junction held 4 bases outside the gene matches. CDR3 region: CASRYTSGSSYEQYF. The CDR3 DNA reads TGTGCCAGTAGATATACTAGCGGGAGCTCCTACGAGCAGTACTTC.

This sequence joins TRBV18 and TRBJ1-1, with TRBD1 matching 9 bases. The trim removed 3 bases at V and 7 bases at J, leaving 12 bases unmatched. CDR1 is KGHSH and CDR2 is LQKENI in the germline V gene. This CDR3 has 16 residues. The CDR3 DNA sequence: TGTGCCAGCTCACCCCTCGGAAGGGACAGGGCGGATGAAGCTTTCTTT. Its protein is CASSPLGRDRADEAFF.

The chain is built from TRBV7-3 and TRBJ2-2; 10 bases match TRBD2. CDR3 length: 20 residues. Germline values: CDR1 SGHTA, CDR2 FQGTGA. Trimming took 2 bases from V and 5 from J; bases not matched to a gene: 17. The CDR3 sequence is CASSLLPWLAGVPGTGELFF. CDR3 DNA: TGTGCCAGCAGCTTACTCCCCTGGCTAGCGGGGGTGCCGGGGACCGGGGAGCTGTTTTTT.

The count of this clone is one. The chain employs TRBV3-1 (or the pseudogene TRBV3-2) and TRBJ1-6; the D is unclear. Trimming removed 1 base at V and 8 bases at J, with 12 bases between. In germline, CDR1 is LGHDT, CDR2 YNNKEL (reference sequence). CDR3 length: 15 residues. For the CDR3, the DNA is TGTGCCAGCAGCCAAGTACAAGACACGCATTCACCCCTCCACTTT. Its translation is CASSQVQDTHSPLHF.

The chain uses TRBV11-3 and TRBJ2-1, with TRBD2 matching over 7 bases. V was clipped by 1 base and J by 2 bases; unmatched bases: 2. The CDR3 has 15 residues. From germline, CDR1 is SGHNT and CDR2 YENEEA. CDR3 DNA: TGTGCCAGCAGCTTAGGCAGCGGGGCCTACAATGAGCAGTTCTTC. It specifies CASSLGSGAYNEQFF.

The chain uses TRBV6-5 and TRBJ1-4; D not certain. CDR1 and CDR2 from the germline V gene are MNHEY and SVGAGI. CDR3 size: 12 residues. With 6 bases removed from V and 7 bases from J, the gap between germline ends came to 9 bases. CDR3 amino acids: CASRGSSEKLFF. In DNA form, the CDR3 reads TGTGCCAGCAGGGGGAGTTCTGAAAAACTGTTTTTT.

The CDR3 loop is CASSTPTSGGYGYTF. CDR3 nucleotides: TGTGCCAGCAGCACTCCTACCAGCGGAGGCTATGGCTACACCTTC. V and J are TRBV28 and TRBJ1-2; D unclear. Trimming removed 6 bases from V and 4 bases from J, with 18 bases in between. The CDR3 has 15 amino acids. Germline values: CDR1 MDHEN, CDR2 SYDVKM.

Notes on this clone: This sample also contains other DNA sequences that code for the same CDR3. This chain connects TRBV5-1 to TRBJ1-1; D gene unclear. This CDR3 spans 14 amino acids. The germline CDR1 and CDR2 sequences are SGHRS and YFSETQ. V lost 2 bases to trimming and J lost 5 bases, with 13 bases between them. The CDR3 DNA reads TGCGCCAGCAGCTTCGACGGAGGGAATACTGAAGCTTTCTTT. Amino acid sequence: CASSFDGGNTEAFF.

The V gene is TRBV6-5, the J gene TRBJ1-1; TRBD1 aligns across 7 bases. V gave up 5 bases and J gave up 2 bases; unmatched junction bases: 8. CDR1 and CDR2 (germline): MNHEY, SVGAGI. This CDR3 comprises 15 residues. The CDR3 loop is CASSKRQGPNTEAFF. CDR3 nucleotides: TGTGCCAGCAGTAAACGACAGGGCCCTAACACTGAAGCTTTCTTT.

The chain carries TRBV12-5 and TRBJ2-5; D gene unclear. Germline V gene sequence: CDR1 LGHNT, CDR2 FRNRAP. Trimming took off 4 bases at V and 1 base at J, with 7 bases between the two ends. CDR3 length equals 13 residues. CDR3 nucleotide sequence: TGTGCTAGTGGTTGGTCCGGCCAAGAGACCCAGTACTTC. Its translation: CASGWSGQETQYF. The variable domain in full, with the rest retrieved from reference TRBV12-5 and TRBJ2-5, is DARVTQTPRHKVTEMGQEVTMRCQPILGHNTVFWYRQTMMQGLELLAYFRNRAPLDDSGMPKDRFSAEMPDATLATLKIQPSEPRDSAVYFCASGWSGQETQYFGPGTRLLVL.

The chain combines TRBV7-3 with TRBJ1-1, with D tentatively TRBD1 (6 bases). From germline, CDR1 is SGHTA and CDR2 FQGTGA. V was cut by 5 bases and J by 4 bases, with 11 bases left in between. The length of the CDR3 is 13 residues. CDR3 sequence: CASSPGQSTEAFF. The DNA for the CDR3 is TGTGCCAGCAGCCCAGGACAGAGCACTGAAGCTTTCTTT.

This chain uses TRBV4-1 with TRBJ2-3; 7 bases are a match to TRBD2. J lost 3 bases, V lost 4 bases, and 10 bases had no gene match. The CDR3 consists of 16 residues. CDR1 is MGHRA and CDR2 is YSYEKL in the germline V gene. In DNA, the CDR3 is TGCGCCAGCAGCCCCCGGAGGGAGGGCCCGACAGATACGCAGTATTTT. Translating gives CASSPRREGPTDTQYF.

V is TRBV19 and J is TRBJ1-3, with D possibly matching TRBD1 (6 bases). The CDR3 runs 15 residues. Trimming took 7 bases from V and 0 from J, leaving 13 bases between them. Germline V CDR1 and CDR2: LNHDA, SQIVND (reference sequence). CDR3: CASNKVQGSGNTIYF. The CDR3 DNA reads TGTGCCAGTAACAAGGTACAGGGCTCTGGAAACACCATATATTTT.

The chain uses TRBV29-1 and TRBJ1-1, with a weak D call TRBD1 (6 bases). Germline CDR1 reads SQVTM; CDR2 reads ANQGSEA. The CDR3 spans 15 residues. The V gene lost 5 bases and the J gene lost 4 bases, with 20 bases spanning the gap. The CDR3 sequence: CSVQDEGGRVTEAFF. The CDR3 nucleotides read TGCAGCGTTCAGGACGAGGGGGGGCGAGTCACTGAAGCTTTCTTT.

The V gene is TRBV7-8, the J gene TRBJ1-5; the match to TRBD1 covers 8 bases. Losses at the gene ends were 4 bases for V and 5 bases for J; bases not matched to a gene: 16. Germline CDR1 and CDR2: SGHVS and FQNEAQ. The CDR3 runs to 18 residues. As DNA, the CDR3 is TGTGCCAGCAGCTCCCGCCGGGCAGGACAGGGTTCCGATCAGCCCCAGCATTTT. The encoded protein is CASSSRRAGQGSDQPQHF.

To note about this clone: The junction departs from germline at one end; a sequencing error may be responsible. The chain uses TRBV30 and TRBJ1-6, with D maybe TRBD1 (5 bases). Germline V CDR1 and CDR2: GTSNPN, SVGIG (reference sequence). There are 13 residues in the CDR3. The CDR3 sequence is CARSLGGDSPLHF. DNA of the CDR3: TGTGCCCGGAGTTTGGGGGGGGATTCACCCCTCCACTTT.

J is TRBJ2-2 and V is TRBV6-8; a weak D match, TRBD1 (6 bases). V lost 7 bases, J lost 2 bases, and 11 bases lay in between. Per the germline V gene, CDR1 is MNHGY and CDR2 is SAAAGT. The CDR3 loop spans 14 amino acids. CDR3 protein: CASKRTANTGELFF. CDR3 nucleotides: TGTGCCAGCAAGCGGACAGCCAACACCGGGGAGCTGTTTTTT.

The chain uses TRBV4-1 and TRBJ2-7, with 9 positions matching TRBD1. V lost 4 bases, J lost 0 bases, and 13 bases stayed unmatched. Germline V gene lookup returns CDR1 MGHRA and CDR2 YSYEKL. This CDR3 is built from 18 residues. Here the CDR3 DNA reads TGCGCCAGCAGCCTACTTTGGGGGCCGGGACAGGGCTCCTACGAGCAGTACTTC. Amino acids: CASSLLWGPGQGSYEQYF.

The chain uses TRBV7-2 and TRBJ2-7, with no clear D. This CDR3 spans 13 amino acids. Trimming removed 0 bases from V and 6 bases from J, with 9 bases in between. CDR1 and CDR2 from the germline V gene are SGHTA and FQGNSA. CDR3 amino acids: CASSLAGPTEQYF. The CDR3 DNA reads TGTGCCAGCAGCTTAGCGGGCCCTACCGAGCAGTACTTC. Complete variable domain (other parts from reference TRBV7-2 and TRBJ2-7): GAGVSQSPSNKVTEKGKDVELRCDPISGHTALYWYRQSLGQGLEFLIYFQGNSAPDKSGLPSDRFSAERTGGSVSTLTIQRTQQEDSAVYLCASSLAGPTEQYFGPGTRLTVT.

CDR3 nucleotides: TGTGCCACCAGTGATGCCTCTGCTAGCGGGGTCCACAATGAGCAGTTCTTC. Translated, it gives CATSDASASGVHNEQFF. The chain has TRBV24-1 and TRBJ2-1, with 9 bases lining up with TRBD2. Trimming took 3 bases from V and 5 from J; bases not matched to a gene: 10. Looked up from germline, CDR1 is KGHDR and CDR2 is SFDVKD. The CDR3 extends over 17 amino acids.

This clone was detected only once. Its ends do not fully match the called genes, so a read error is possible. DNA of the CDR3: TGTGCCAGCAGCCCCGGACTAGCGGGAGGGCGCCGGGTGGCCTTC. Translated: CASSPGLAGGRRVAF. The chain joins TRBV7-2 to TRBJ2-7, with TRBD2 matching 15 bases. The V gene's germline CDR1 is SGHTA and CDR2 FQGNSA. CDR3 size: 15 residues.

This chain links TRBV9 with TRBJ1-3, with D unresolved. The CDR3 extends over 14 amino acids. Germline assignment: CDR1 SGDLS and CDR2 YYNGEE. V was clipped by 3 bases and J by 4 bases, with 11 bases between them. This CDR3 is CASSARFYGNTIYF. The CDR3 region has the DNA TGTGCCAGCAGCGCACGTTTCTACGGAAACACCATATATTTT.

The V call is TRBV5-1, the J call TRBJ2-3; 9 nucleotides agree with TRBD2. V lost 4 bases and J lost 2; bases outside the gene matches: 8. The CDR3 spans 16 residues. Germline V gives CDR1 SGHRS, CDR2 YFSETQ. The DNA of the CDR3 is TGCGCCAGCAGCATTCTCGCGGGGGGGAACACAGATACGCAGTATTTT. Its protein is CASSILAGGNTDTQYF.

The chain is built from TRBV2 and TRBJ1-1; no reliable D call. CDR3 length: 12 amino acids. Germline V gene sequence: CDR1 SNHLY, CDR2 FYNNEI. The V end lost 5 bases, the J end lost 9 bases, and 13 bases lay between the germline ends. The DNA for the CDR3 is TGTGCCAGCAGTCACTCAGAGGAGAAAGCTTTCTTT. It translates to CASSHSEEKAFF.

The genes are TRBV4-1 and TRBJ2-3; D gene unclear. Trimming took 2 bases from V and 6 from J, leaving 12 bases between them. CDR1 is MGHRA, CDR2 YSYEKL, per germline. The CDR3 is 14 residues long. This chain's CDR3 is CASSQFPPMDTQYF. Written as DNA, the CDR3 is TGCGCCAGCAGCCAATTCCCCCCCATGGATACGCAGTATTTT.

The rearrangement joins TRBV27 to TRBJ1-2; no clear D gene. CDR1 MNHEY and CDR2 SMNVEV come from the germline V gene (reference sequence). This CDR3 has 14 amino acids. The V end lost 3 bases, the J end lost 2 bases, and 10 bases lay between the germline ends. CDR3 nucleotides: TGTGCCAGCAGTTTTGCTGCGGTGAACTATGGCTACACCTTC. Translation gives CASSFAAVNYGYTF.